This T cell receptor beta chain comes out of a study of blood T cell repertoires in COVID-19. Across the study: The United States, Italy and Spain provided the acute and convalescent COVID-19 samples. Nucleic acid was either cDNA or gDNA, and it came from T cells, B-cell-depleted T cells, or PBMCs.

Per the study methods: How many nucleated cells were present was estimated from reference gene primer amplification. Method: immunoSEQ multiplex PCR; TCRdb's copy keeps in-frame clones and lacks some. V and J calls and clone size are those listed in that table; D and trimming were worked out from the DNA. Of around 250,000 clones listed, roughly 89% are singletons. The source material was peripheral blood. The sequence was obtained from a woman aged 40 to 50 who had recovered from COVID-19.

The CDR3 DNA is TGTGCCAGCAGTCAGGGGTACACCATATATTTT. Translated, it gives CASSQGYTIYF. J is TRBJ1-3 and V is TRBV28; D perhaps matches TRBD1 (6 bases). The CDR3 is 11 amino acids. The V gene lost 5 bases and the J gene lost 8 bases, with 7 bases spanning the gap. Germline values: CDR1 MDHEN, CDR2 SYDVKM.